This T cell receptor (beta chain) derives from a study of CD8 T cells in Susac syndrome. Sequencing of TCR beta drew on CD8+ and CD4+ T cells from blood. TEMRA cells were enriched by FACS, and CD4+ and CD8+ T cells were negatively isolated. Random hexamers served to reverse transcribe roughly 0.45 to 1 ug RNA. Amplification of TCR beta CDR3 by immunoSEQ multiplex PCR spanned 54 Vbeta and 13 Jbeta. MiXCR, applied by TCRdb to the immunoSEQ multiplex PCR reads, yields one record per CDR3 protein. The data contain about 200,000 distinct CDR3 sequences, roughly 90% of them singletons. The source material was CD8+ T cells from PBMCs. The receptor's source is a human donor with multiple sclerosis.

CDR3 in amino acids: CASLDGLYGYTF. The DNA of the CDR3 is TGTGCCAGTCTCGACGGCCTCTATGGCTACACCTTC. The gene calls are TRBV12-3 or TRBV12-4 and TRBJ1-2; D remains unclear. CDR3 length: 12 residues. V was cut by 9 bases and J by 4 bases, with 12 bases left in between.